This section outlines one T cell receptor beta chain sequence together with its context. What it binds is unknown. With 60 Vbeta and 13 Jbeta primers, the PCR was carried out. Some clones are missing from TCRdb's copy, which holds only in-frame ones; the method was immunoSEQ multiplex PCR. The top ten clones hold roughly 7.5% of a sample with over 150,000 clones, around 79% of them seen once. This sample is drawn from a study of cytomegalovirus exposure and HLA in healthy donors. Across the study: Of a few hundred genotyped donors, around 80% grouped in the Caucasian-associated ancestry cluster. Study-level results: Among TCR beta chains, those listed as cytomegalovirus-associated numbered fewer than 200. Later analysis demonstrated an association between a missense DCLRE1C variant and TCR beta V- and J-gene trimming. The productive fraction for most TCR beta V segments was about 87% or about 30% in an earlier analysis.

The receptor comes from a male donor in good health and CMV-seropositive. Sequenced sample: PBMCs.

CDR3 residues: CASSSQGSLSHEQYF. In nucleotides, the CDR3 is TGTGCCAGTAGTTCTCAGGGAAGCCTATCCCACGAGCAGTACTTC. V and J are TRBV19 and TRBJ2-7, with a weak D call TRBD1 (5 bases). V lost 5 bases and J 5 bases, leaving 19 bases between the germline ends. CDR3 size: 15 residues. Germline assignment: CDR1 LNHDA and CDR2 SQIVND (reference sequence).